This TCR beta chain was observed in a study of graft-versus-host responses after intestinal transplantation (TCRdb year 2021). Context from the whole study: The transplants that recipients got were multivisceral, liver-intestinal, or isolated intestinal. All recipients received anti-thymocyte globulin induction followed by maintenance tacrolimus and steroids for 3 to 4 years. Graft-versus-host and host-versus-graft alloreactive T cell clones were tracked in the graft, circulation and bone marrow after intestinal transplantation using bulk TCR-beta CDR3 sequencing. Alloreactive clones were identified by sequencing pre-transplant mixed lymphocyte reaction products and comparing these products with unstimulated pre-transplant donor and recipient T cells. The cohort enrolled 20 to 30 intestinal transplant recipients including one retransplant, and a few patients lacking pretransplant specimens were excluded. Donor T cell macrochimerism was defined as a peak of at least 4% donor T cells among recipient peripheral blood mononuclear cells. Rather than being sequenced by the commercial service, samples from three later patients were sequenced in-house on an Illumina MiSeq and processed with MiXCR.

What this sample's time point label stands for: cells obtained before transplantation from donor or recipient. CD3+CD4+ and CD3+CD8+ populations were FACS-sorted from unstimulated pre-transplant donor and recipient cells taken from spleen or lymph nodes. The method was the immunoSEQ multiplex PCR assay. For most patients, genomic DNA was isolated with the Qiagen DNeasy Blood and Tissue Kit and shipped frozen to Adaptive Biotechnologies for TCR sequencing. For most patients, high-throughput TCR-beta CDR3 sequencing of genomic DNA was performed by Adaptive Biotechnologies. Regarding the original processing steps: TCR sequencing data for roughly 18 patients were retrieved from Adaptive's ImmunoSEQ software; a few other patients were processed with MiXCR and VDJtools. CD4 versus CD8 sorting errors were corrected by removing sequences found in both subsets at a frequency ratio below 5:1. CDR3 nucleotide sequences shared between donor and recipient were removed because the origin of such sequences could not be assigned. To be classed as alloreactive, a clone needed at least 2-fold expansion over unstimulated cells and a minimum CFSE-low frequency of 0.002% (template counts) or 0.001% (read counts). Clones were considered mappable if detected in sequenced pre-transplant spleen, lymph node, or MLR CFSE-low populations of the donor or recipient. The cumulative frequency of alloreactive clones was calculated as a percentage of all sequences, weighted by copy number. This immuneACCESS table, as held by TCRdb, lists in-frame sequences with V and J called but not all clones. Of the missing ones, under half trace to an unresolved V gene in checked studies; the others have no known cause. D and trimming come from the DNA, and the V and J calls and clone size come from that table. For this sample there are approximately 82,000 clones; 85% to 95% appear just once. In total, the top ten clones hold approximately 1% of the sample.

The germline V gene encodes CDR1 SGHRS and CDR2 YFSETQ. From the cysteine up to the phenylalanine, the CDR3 has a length of 20 residues. Kept here is only the CDR3 DNA, which spans 60 bases and is read in frame from base 1. The germline V end is reduced by 2 bases and the J end by 3 bases; junction bases left unmatched: 18. The full study reports these points: In the allografts of patients with donor T cell macrochimerism, GvH to HvG T cell clonal ratios were high. Early after transplant, peak levels of circulating GvH clones were associated with declines in HvG clones. The conclusions were limited by the relatively low number and heterogeneity of the intestinal transplant patients. GvH clones were found in recipient bone marrow, and some of the GvH clones appeared earlier in ileal mucosa or blood, which is consistent with an intestinal mucosal origin.

This clone has more than one count but fewer than ten. It lacks a known antigen. No base quality values were provided; no much bigger clone lies one nucleotide off. The TCR comes from a human donor who was the organ donor for an intestinal transplant. The receptor chain draws on TRBV5-1 and TRBJ2-5; 11 junctional bases match TRBD2. The source was unstimulated CD8+ T cells sorted from spleen or lymph node cells, collected before transplant. In nucleotide form, the sequence is TGCGCCAGCAGCTTCCGCCCCGAAGGAATAGCGGGGGGGCCGGAAGAGACCCAGTACTTC. This encodes CASSFRPEGIAGGPEETQYF.